This T cell receptor (beta chain) is drawn from a study of control samples from healthy donors and cancer patients. Germline V lookup: CDR1 MNHEY, CDR2 SVGAGI. Trimming removed 5 bases from V and 0 bases from J; junction bases left unmatched: 4. The CDR3 extends over 15 amino acids. Clones were read by immunoSEQ multiplex PCR, and TCRdb kept only the in-frame ones, dropping some. There are some 150,000 clones in the sample; 93% occur only once, and about 4% lies in the top ten. On this clone: Other DNA variants within this sample encode the same CDR3.

This chain joins TRBV6-5 and TRBJ2-3, with TRBD2 identical over 8 bases. The sequence was collected from a woman aged 60 to 75 in good health. The specimen was blood. CDR3 loop: CASSLSGGSTDTQYF. In nucleotides, the CDR3 is TGTGCCAGCAGTCTCAGCGGGGGTAGCACAGATACGCAGTATTTT.